Below are 15 T cell receptor beta chains sequenced from a single sample in a study of cytomegalovirus exposure and HLA in healthy donors. The PCR made use of 60 Vbeta and 13 Jbeta primers. The repertoire was sequenced with immunoSEQ multiplex PCR; TCRdb's copy has only in-frame clones and lacks some. The sample lists about 230,000 clones; over 75% were seen once. Sequences were obtained from PBMCs. Receptors originate from a human donor in good health.

V and J are TRBV13 and TRBJ2-1; 11 positions match TRBD2. The CDR3 contains 24 residues. Germline trimming cut 0 bases from V and 0 bases from J; bases unmatched to any gene: 22. The V gene's germline CDR1 is PRHDT and CDR2 FYEKMQ (reference sequence). DNA of the CDR3: TGTGCCAGCAGCTTAGGCCAAGGGGGGGAACCGGGACTAGCGGAAGGGGACTCCTACAATGAGCAGTTCTTC. Protein: CASSLGQGGEPGLAEGDSYNEQFF.

This clone has just one count. The chain recombines TRBV19 with TRBJ1-4; D not resolved. Between the trimmed V and J ends, which lost 7 bases and 0 bases, there was a span of 9 bases. The germline V gene encodes CDR1 LNHDA and CDR2 SQIVND (reference sequence). The CDR3 totals 14 residues. CDR3 bases: TGTGCCAGTAAAGGAGGGACAACTAATGAAAAACTGTTTTTT. Translated: CASKGGTTNEKLFF.

The genes are TRBV4-3 and TRBJ2-3; D is unresolved. The CDR3 is 17 residues long. V was trimmed by 0 bases and J by 6 bases, leaving 19 bases between them. Germline CDR1 LGHNA, CDR2 YSLEER. The CDR3 DNA is TGCGCCAGCAGCCAAGAATTCGGGTTGGCGGCGAGGGATACGCAGTATTTT. Translating gives CASSQEFGLAARDTQYF.

The chain uses TRBV18 and TRBJ1-2, with D possibly TRBD1 on 5 matching bases. V lost 3 bases, J lost 8 bases, and 19 bases lay in between. Germline values: CDR1 KGHSH, CDR2 LQKENI. The CDR3 runs 15 residues. The CDR3 reads CASSPGPATPRGYTF. The CDR3 coding sequence is TGTGCCAGCTCACCGGGGCCGGCCACACCAAGAGGCTACACCTTC.

The V and J genes are TRBV19 and TRBJ2-5, with 7 bases identical to TRBD1. V lost 6 bases, J lost 1 base, and 2 bases stayed unmatched. CDR3 length equals 13 residues. Germline values: CDR1 LNHDA, CDR2 SQIVND (reference sequence). As DNA, the CDR3 is TGTGCCAGTAGGACAGGGTCCCAAGAGACCCAGTACTTC. The encoded protein is CASRTGSQETQYF.

This chain uses TRBV6-6 with TRBJ2-3, with a weak D call TRBD1 (5 bases). Deletions cut 5 bases from V and 4 bases from J, with 7 bases between. Germline V gene data show CDR1 as MNHNY and CDR2 as SVGAGI (reference sequence). This CDR3 is 12 amino acids long. As DNA, the CDR3 is TGTGCCAGCAGTGGCAGGGCAGATACGCAGTATTTT. This gives the protein CASSGRADTQYF.

The table lists this clone with a few counts. The chain links TRBV6-6 to TRBJ1-3, with 7 bases fitting TRBD1. Germline lookup yields CDR1 MNHNY and CDR2 SVGAGI (reference sequence). The CDR3 runs 15 residues. J was trimmed by 0 bases and V by 5 bases; bases with no gene match: 4. CDR3 bases: TGTGCCAGCAGTGGGACAGCCGACTCTGGAAACACCATATATTTT. Protein product: CASSGTADSGNTIYF.

The V gene is TRBV7-8, the J gene TRBJ1-4; D gene ambiguous. The CDR3 loop spans 15 amino acids. In germline, CDR1 is SGHVS, CDR2 FQNEAQ. V was shortened by 0 bases and J by 7 bases, with 12 bases between the two germline ends. The CDR3 spells CASSLAPGLGEKLFF. CDR3 nucleotides: TGTGCCAGCAGCTTAGCTCCAGGCTTGGGTGAAAAACTGTTTTTT.

This chain links TRBV5-8 with TRBJ1-5, with 7 bases matching TRBD1. Germline CDR1 and CDR2: SGHTS and YDEGEE. V lost 3 bases to trimming and J lost 4 bases; unmatched junction nucleotides: 4. This CDR3 has 14 residues. CDR3 nucleotide sequence: TGTGCCAGCAGCTCGGGACAGCTAAATCAGCCCCAGCATTTT. It specifies CASSSGQLNQPQHF. The entire variable domain, with the rest obtained from reference TRBV5-8 and TRBJ1-5, is as follows: EAGVTQSPTHLIKTRGQQATLRCSPISGHTSVYWYQQALGLGLQFLLWYDEGEERNRGNFPPRFSGRQFPNYSSELNVNALELEDSALYLCASSSGQLNQPQHFGDGTRLSIL.

V is TRBV10-1 and J is TRBJ1-2; 10 nucleotides match TRBD1. V trimming: 5 bases; J trimming: 8 bases; junction bases outside the gene matches: 5. The CDR3 is made up of 13 amino acids. Germline values: CDR1 WNHNN, CDR2 SYGVQD (reference sequence). CDR3 nucleotides: TGCGCCAGCAGTTCCGGGACAGGGGTAGGCTACACCTTC. Its translation: CASSSGTGVGYTF.

The rearrangement links TRBV7-9 to TRBJ1-1; D is uncertain. Trimming pared 5 bases from V and 5 bases from J, leaving 12 bases between. Germline loops: CDR1 SEHNR, CDR2 FQNEAQ (reference sequence). This CDR3 spans 13 amino acids. The CDR3 spells CASSRSAGTEAFF. The CDR3 nucleotides are TGTGCCAGCAGCCGCAGCGCGGGAACTGAAGCTTTCTTT.

J is TRBJ1-1 and V is TRBV6-1, with 7 bases aligning to TRBD1. V shed 6 bases and J 0 bases; nucleotides not matched to a gene: 13. This CDR3 has 17 residues. The germline gives CDR1 MNHNS, CDR2 SASEGT. The CDR3 region has the DNA TGTGCCAGCAGCGAACGACAGGGAAGGCACATGAACACTGAAGCTTTCTTT. It codes for CASSERQGRHMNTEAFF.

This CDR3 reads CASTSRERRTDTQYF. CDR3 DNA sequence: TGTGCCAGCACCTCCCGGGAGCGGCGAACAGATACGCAGTATTTT. The chain is built from TRBV7-2 and TRBJ2-3, with D maybe TRBD2 (6 bases). CDR1 and CDR2 (germline): SGHTA, FQGNSA. This CDR3 has 15 amino acids. V lost 7 bases and J 3 bases, leaving 17 bases between the germline ends.

The gene calls are TRBV6-5 and TRBJ1-1, with D unresolved. Germline loops: CDR1 MNHEY, CDR2 SVGAGI. The CDR3 covers 14 residues. V was cut by 2 bases and J by 4 bases, with 11 bases left in between. CDR3 loop: CASSYTGRVTEAFF. The DNA for the CDR3 is TGTGCCAGCAGTTACACGGGTAGAGTCACTGAAGCTTTCTTT.

The rearrangement links TRBV5-4 to TRBJ2-7; 12 bases map to TRBD2. The junction had 4 bases not matched to a gene; V was cut back by 4 bases and J by 2 bases. There are 15 residues in the CDR3. Germline V CDR1 and CDR2: SGHNT, YYREEE (reference sequence). The CDR3 sequence: CASSPTSGSPYEQYF. In DNA, the CDR3 is TGTGCCAGCAGCCCGACTAGCGGGAGCCCCTACGAGCAGTACTTC.